The 27 T cell receptor beta chains given below trace back to one sample, sequenced in a study of graft-versus-host responses after intestinal transplantation. Their cognate antigens are unknown. Sequencing used immunoSEQ multiplex PCR; TCRdb keeps in-frame clones, though not all of them. In the table there are fewer than 120,000 clones, approximately 92% of which are singletons. The starting material was unstimulated CD8+ T cells sorted from spleen or lymph node cells, obtained before intestinal transplant. These TCRs come from a human donor who received an intestinal transplant.

The chain couples TRBV5-6 to TRBJ1-1; 7 bases line up with TRBD1. Trimming took 0 bases from V and 7 from J; bases not matched to a gene: 9. The CDR3 length is 15 residues. Germline CDR1 is SGHDT and CDR2 is YYEEEE. The CDR3 coding sequence is TGTGCCAGCAGCTTGGGGACGGGACAGTCGCTTGAAGCTTTCTTT. It yields the protein CASSLGTGQSLEAFF. The full variable domain, in which reference TRBV5-6 and TRBJ1-1 provide the parts outside the CDR3, is DAGVTQSPTHLIKTRGQQVTLRCSPKSGHDTVSWYQQALGQGPQFIFQYYEEEERQRGNFPDRFSGHQFPNYSSELNVNALLLGDSALYLCASSLGTGQSLEAFFGQGTRLTVV.

The chain joins TRBV9 to TRBJ2-2; a possible D gene is TRBD1 (6 bases). The germline CDR1 and CDR2 sequences are SGDLS and YYNGEE. This CDR3 spans 15 amino acids. Trimming removed 3 bases at V and 6 bases at J, with 15 bases between. CDR3 loop: CASSGLSQGAGELFF. The DNA for the CDR3 is TGTGCCAGCAGCGGCCTATCACAGGGTGCCGGGGAGCTGTTTTTT.

CDR3 nucleotide sequence: TGTGCCACCTGGCAGGAGTGGAACACTGAAGCTTTCTTT. This gives the protein CATWQEWNTEAFF. The chain recombines TRBV6-5 with TRBJ1-1; D not certain. V was clipped by 10 bases and J by 1 base, with 13 bases between them. The CDR3 length is 13 residues. The germline V gene encodes CDR1 MNHEY and CDR2 SVGAGI.

This clone has only one observation. The CDR3 nucleotides are TGCGCCAGCAGCCCGGGACCTGGGAATGAGCAGTTCTTC. This sequence encodes CASSPGPGNEQFF. This sequence joins TRBV10-1 and TRBJ2-1, with D tentatively TRBD1 or TRBD2 (5 bases each). V lost 6 bases, J lost 7 bases, and 13 bases lay in between. Germline V gene sequence: CDR1 WNHNN, CDR2 SYGVQD (reference sequence). The CDR3 extends over 13 amino acids.

The rearrangement joins TRBV11-2 to TRBJ2-7; 8 bases line up with TRBD1. Germline-derived CDR1 and CDR2 are SGHAT and FQNNGV. The CDR3 covers 14 residues. J gave up 4 bases and V 5 bases, and 7 bases lay outside the gene matches. The CDR3 loop reads CASSPGQGVYEQYF. Here the CDR3 DNA reads TGTGCCAGCAGCCCCGGACAGGGAGTTTACGAGCAGTACTTC.

The CDR3 is CASSQVENTEAFF. The CDR3 nucleotides read TGCGCCAGCAGCCAAGTCGAGAACACTGAAGCTTTCTTT. The J gene is TRBJ1-1, the V gene TRBV4-1, with no clear D. The CDR3 runs to 13 residues. Trimming removed 1 base at V and 1 base at J, with 4 bases between. CDR1 is MGHRA and CDR2 is YSYEKL in the germline V gene.

V gene TRBV7-9 combines with J gene TRBJ2-1; 8 bases are a match to TRBD2. J was trimmed by 8 bases and V by 0 bases; bases with no gene match: 9. Germline CDR1 SEHNR, CDR2 FQNEAQ (reference sequence). The CDR3 contains 16 residues. The CDR3 reads CASSLALSGRGDEQFF. The CDR3 region has the DNA TGTGCCAGCAGCTTAGCGCTGAGCGGGAGAGGAGATGAGCAGTTCTTC. Full variable domain (remainder filled in from reference TRBV7-9 and TRBJ2-1): DTGVSQNPRHKITKRGQNVTFRCDPISEHNRLYWYRQTLGQGPEFLTYFQNEAQLEKSRLLSDRFSAERPKGSFSTLEIQRTEQGDSAMYLCASSLALSGRGDEQFFGPGTRLTVL.

This chain uses TRBV19 with TRBJ1-2; the D is unclear. Germline CDR1 reads LNHDA; CDR2 reads SQIVND (reference sequence). The CDR3 covers 11 residues. V dropped 5 bases and J dropped 8 bases, with 9 bases sitting between them. Here the CDR3 DNA reads TGTGCCAGTAGTCTTGGTCTGGGCTACACCTTC. Translated: CASSLGLGYTF.

The J gene is TRBJ2-3, the V gene TRBV5-4; weak D call: TRBD2 (5 bases). CDR3 length: 14 amino acids. Germline V gene lookup returns CDR1 SGHNT and CDR2 YYREEE (reference sequence). The V gene lost 2 bases and the J gene lost 5 bases, with 12 bases spanning the gap. CDR3 in amino acids: CASSFEGREDTQYF. The CDR3 region has the DNA TGTGCCAGCAGCTTCGAGGGAAGGGAAGATACGCAGTATTTT.

The chain recombines TRBV27 with TRBJ2-1; no clear D gene. V lost 5 bases and J lost 3, with 17 bases in between. CDR1 is MNHEY and CDR2 is SMNVEV in the germline V gene (reference sequence). The CDR3 spans 16 residues. CDR3 nucleotides: TGTGCCAGCAGTCCCACGCGGACCCTTATCTACAATGAGCAGTTCTTC. It is translated as CASSPTRTLIYNEQFF.

The rearrangement joins TRBV7-6 to TRBJ2-3; D perhaps matches TRBD2 (5 bases). Germline assignment: CDR1 SGHVS and CDR2 FNYEAQ. The length of the CDR3 is 16 residues. The germline V and J ends were trimmed by 1 base and 5 bases, with 16 bases remaining between them. The CDR3 DNA reads TGTGCCAGCAGCTTAGTGCTAGCACCGAGGGTAGATACGCAGTATTTT. Its translation is CASSLVLAPRVDTQYF.

This rearrangement joins TRBV7-9 to TRBJ2-1; no clear D. CDR1 and CDR2 from the germline V gene are SEHNR and FQNEAQ (reference sequence). With 5 bases removed from V and 8 bases from J, the gap between germline ends came to 13 bases. This CDR3 has 13 residues. This CDR3 is CASSTTAPDEQFF. DNA of the CDR3: TGTGCCAGCAGCACAACCGCGCCGGATGAGCAGTTCTTC.

The chain couples TRBV7-2 to TRBJ2-3, with D hard to call. Germline lookup yields CDR1 SGHTA and CDR2 FQGNSA. The CDR3 sequence is 17 residues long. Trimming removed 2 bases at V and 4 bases at J, with 19 bases between. The CDR3 reads CASSLQGPALGPDTQYF. The CDR3 DNA follows: TGTGCCAGCAGCTTACAAGGGCCCGCGCTCGGGCCAGATACGCAGTATTTT.

In its sample, this clone was seen once. This chain connects TRBV19 to TRBJ2-7; 7 nucleotides match TRBD2. From germline, CDR1 is LNHDA and CDR2 SQIVND (reference sequence). The V and J ends lost 7 bases and 7 bases, in that order; junction bases with no gene match: 10. This CDR3 comprises 13 residues. For the CDR3, the DNA is TGTGCCAGTACCCCGGGACCCGGGGGGGAGCAGTACTTC. Translating it yields CASTPGPGGEQYF. The full variable domain, in which reference TRBV19 and TRBJ2-7 provide the parts outside the CDR3, is DGGITQSPKYLFRKEGQNVTLSCEQNLNHDAMYWYRQDPGQGLRLIYYSQIVNDFQKGDIAEGYSVSREKKESFPLTVTSAQKNPTAFYLCASTPGPGGEQYFGPGTRLTVT.

The V call is TRBV5-6, the J call TRBJ1-3; D might be TRBD1 (5 bases). CDR1 is SGHDT and CDR2 is YYEEEE in the germline V gene. With 2 bases removed from V and 0 bases from J, the gap between germline ends came to 9 bases. The CDR3 spans 15 residues. CDR3 in amino acids: CASSFGAASGNTIYF. The CDR3 coding sequence is TGTGCCAGCAGCTTTGGGGCCGCCTCTGGAAACACCATATATTTT.

The chain combines TRBV15 with TRBJ2-1; 11 positions agree with TRBD2. J gave up 8 bases and V 0 bases, and 6 bases lay outside the gene matches. The CDR3 has 16 residues. The germline V gene encodes CDR1 LNHNV and CDR2 YYDKDF (reference sequence). In DNA form, the CDR3 reads TGTGCCACCAGCAGAGAGGGACTAGCGGCCTTGCATGAGCAGTTCTTC. Translated: CATSREGLAALHEQFF.

The gene calls are TRBV28 and TRBJ2-7; perhaps TRBD1 as D (5 bases). The germline V and J ends were trimmed by 7 bases and 4 bases, with 11 bases remaining between them. CDR3 length: 12 residues. Germline assignment: CDR1 MDHEN and CDR2 SYDVKM. CDR3: CASTRPGYEQYF. CDR3 nucleotide sequence: TGTGCCAGCACACGGCCAGGGTACGAGCAGTACTTC.

This chain connects TRBV5-6 to TRBJ1-1, with 8 bases aligning to TRBD1. The CDR3 runs 12 residues. The junction had 4 bases not matched to a gene; V was cut back by 4 bases and J by 8 bases. Germline V CDR1 and CDR2: SGHDT, YYEEEE. The CDR3 region has the DNA TGTGCCAGCAGCCCACAGGGGGTGGAAGCTTTCTTT. Translated: CASSPQGVEAFF.

This clone was recorded only once. The J gene is TRBJ2-7, the V gene TRBV25-1; D remains unclear. CDR1 is MGHDK and CDR2 is SYGVNS in the germline V gene. V shed 3 bases and J shed 2 bases, with 14 bases lying between them. There are 15 residues in the CDR3. CDR3 protein: CASSDPSAVPYEQYF. DNA of the CDR3: TGTGCCAGCAGTGATCCCTCTGCGGTCCCCTACGAGCAGTACTTC.

This rearrangement joins TRBV7-9 to TRBJ2-5; tentative D call: TRBD1 (5 bases). V was trimmed by 5 bases and J by 6 bases, leaving 19 bases between them. The CDR3 is 15 amino acids. CDR1 and CDR2 from the germline V gene are SEHNR and FQNEAQ (reference sequence). The CDR3 DNA follows: TGTGCCAGCAGCCAGGGATGGGGCCCCGGTAAGACCCAGTACTTC. Translating it yields CASSQGWGPGKTQYF.

V gene TRBV7-9 combines with J gene TRBJ1-2; D ambiguous. CDR1 and CDR2 (germline): SEHNR, FQNEAQ (reference sequence). With 1 base removed from V and 3 bases from J, the gap between germline ends came to 9 bases. The CDR3 covers 14 residues. The CDR3 sequence: CASSLGTEDYGYTF. In DNA form, the CDR3 reads TGTGCCAGCAGCTTAGGTACAGAAGACTATGGCTACACCTTC.

The V and J genes are TRBV2 and TRBJ2-7; 7 positions match TRBD2. The germline V gene has CDR1 SNHLY and CDR2 FYNNEI. There are 15 residues in the CDR3. J gave up 6 bases and V 1 base, and 9 bases lay outside the gene matches. CDR3 residues: CASSEGSGWRTEQYF. In DNA form, the CDR3 reads TGTGCCAGCAGTGAAGGTAGCGGGTGGCGTACCGAGCAGTACTTC.

The chain links TRBV13 to TRBJ1-3, with 7 bases identical to TRBD1. The germline gives CDR1 PRHDT, CDR2 FYEKMQ (reference sequence). V trimming: 5 bases; J trimming: 4 bases; junction bases outside the gene matches: 5. The length of the CDR3 is 14 residues. The CDR3 here is CASSAGTAGNTIYF. The CDR3 DNA follows: TGTGCCAGCAGCGCCGGGACAGCAGGAAACACCATATATTTT.

The chain links TRBV27 to TRBJ2-7; D unresolved. The CDR3 loop spans 15 amino acids. Germline V gene data show CDR1 as MNHEY and CDR2 as SMNVEV (reference sequence). The V gene lost 3 bases and the J gene lost 0 bases, with 12 bases spanning the gap. The CDR3 sequence is CASSLWGMSSYEQYF. CDR3 in DNA: TGTGCCAGCAGTTTGTGGGGTATGAGCTCCTACGAGCAGTACTTC.

The rearrangement links TRBV4-1 to TRBJ1-2; D is undetermined. This CDR3 has 15 residues. Looked up from germline, CDR1 is MGHRA and CDR2 is YSYEKL. Trimming removed 0 bases from V and 1 base from J, with 9 bases in between. CDR3 region: CASSQDHFRNYGYTF. CDR3 bases: TGCGCCAGCAGCCAAGACCACTTCCGTAACTATGGCTACACCTTC.

The rearrangement links TRBV5-8 to TRBJ2-5, with unresolved D. The CDR3 is 14 amino acids. Germline CDR1 and CDR2: SGHTS and YDEGEE. V lost 6 bases to trimming and J lost 4 bases, with 16 bases between them. The CDR3 DNA is TGTGCCAGCACCCCGAGCTTGACTCTAGAGACCCAGTACTTC. It codes for CASTPSLTLETQYF.

The rearrangement joins TRBV6-1 to TRBJ1-1; D gene uncertain. This CDR3 has 12 residues. The V end was cut by 6 bases, the J end by 6 bases, with 11 bases between. The germline CDR1 and CDR2 sequences are MNHNS and SASEGT. CDR3 nucleotides: TGTGCCAGCAGGGAACCGGACCCTGAAGCTTTCTTT. It specifies CASREPDPEAFF.